This entry lists 19 T cell receptor beta chains sequenced from one sample in a study of T cells in Graves' hyperthyroidism and ophthalmopathy. Amplification targeted TCR beta CDR3 regions from RNA transcripts. HTBI primers were employed in a first-round RT-PCR of the TCR CDR3. TCRdb ran MiXCR on the multiplex PCR reads and lists one entry per CDR3 protein. The data show roughly 570,000 distinct CDR3 sequences, with about a sixth seen just once and approximately 7% held by the top ten. Sequencing was done on a sample of blood. The receptor set was obtained from a woman in her twenties or thirties with Graves' hyperthyroidism.

Points on this clonotype: A much larger clone lies a single base off, so this may be a read error. The rearrangement joins TRBV6-6 to TRBJ2-1; no reliable D call. The V end lost 0 bases, the J end lost 13 bases, and 16 bases lay between the germline ends. Per germline, CDR1 MNHNY and CDR2 SVGAGI (reference sequence). This CDR3 is 14 amino acids long. CDR3: CASSYSSARETQFF. The CDR3 DNA reads TGTGCCAGCAGTTACTCTAGTGCTCGAGAGACCCAGTTCTTC.

The sample holds a few counts of this clonotype. The J gene is TRBJ1-5, the V gene TRBV24-1; D perhaps matches TRBD1 (5 bases). The germline V gene has CDR1 KGHDR and CDR2 SFDVKD. V lost 2 bases, J lost 10 bases, and 8 bases lay in between. The CDR3 has 12 residues. CDR3 loop: CATSDSGEPQHF. The CDR3 DNA reads as TGTGCCACCAGTGATTCGGGGGAACCCCAGCATTTT.

This clonotype was seen repeatedly, ten times or more. The chain recombines TRBV7-2 with TRBJ1-1; D is possibly TRBD1 (6 bases). Germline CDR1 reads SGHTA; CDR2 reads FQGNSA. With 4 bases removed from V and 6 bases from J, the gap between germline ends came to 9 bases. The CDR3 extends over 12 amino acids. CDR3 coding DNA: TGTGCCAGCAGCTATGGACAGTCTGAAGCTTTCTTT. It yields the protein CASSYGQSEAFF.

Concerning this clonotype itself: One junction end does not reproduce the germline sequence, and a read error may be involved. This chain joins TRBV19 and TRBJ2-3; D gene unclear. The CDR3 has 14 amino acids. Germline V gene lookup returns CDR1 LNHDA and CDR2 SQIVND (reference sequence). This chain's CDR3 is CASSTRASPDTRYF. The DNA for the CDR3 is TGTGCCAGTAGTACCCGAGCGAGTCCAGATACGCGGTATTTT. Using reference TRBV19 and TRBJ2-3 for the parts outside the CDR3, the full variable domain is DGGITQSPKYLFRKEGQNVTLSCEQNLNHDAMYWYRQDPGQGLRLIYYSQIVNDFQKGDIAEGYSVSREKKESFPLTVTSAQKNPTAFYLCASSTRASPDTRYFGPGTRLTVL.

This clonotype showed up just a few times. At one boundary the junction diverges from the germline segment, which might be a read error. The rearrangement links TRBV19 to TRBJ2-5; TRBD1 aligns across 8 bases. Germline assignment: CDR1 LNHDA and CDR2 SQIVND (reference sequence). CDR3 length: 16 residues. CDR3 coding DNA: TGTACCAGTACCACACGCTATGACAGGGGCCAAGAGACCCAGTACTTC. It yields the protein CTSTTRYDRGQETQYF. The full variable domain, with the rest looked up from reference TRBV19 and TRBJ2-5, is DGGITQSPKYLFRKEGQNVTLSCEQNLNHDAMYWYRQDPGQGLRLIYYSQIVNDFQKGDIAEGYSVSREKKESFPLTVTSAQKNPTAFYLCTSTTRYDRGQETQYFGPGTRLLVL.

This clonotype was observed a handful of times. The rearrangement links TRBV2 to TRBJ1-2; 8 bases match TRBD1. The germline V gene encodes CDR1 SNHLY and CDR2 FYNNEI. Trimming removed 9 bases from V and 2 bases from J; junction bases left unmatched: 5. The length of the CDR3 is 13 residues. This CDR3 is CARDRAENYGYTF. CDR3 nucleotide sequence: TGTGCCAGGGACAGGGCGGAAAACTATGGCTACACCTTC.

The CDR3 loop is CASSSGTSGISTDTQYF. CDR3 nucleotide sequence: TGTGCCAGCAGCTCCGGGACTAGCGGCATTAGCACAGATACGCAGTATTTT. The gene calls are TRBV6-2 or TRBV6-3 and TRBJ2-3; 11 bases map to TRBD2. Germline V gene sequence: CDR1 MNHEY, CDR2 SVGEGT. The ends lost 6 bases at V and 0 bases at J; junction bases unmatched: 8. The CDR3 contains 17 residues.

The chain carries TRBV20-1 and TRBJ2-7; D gene uncertain. Germline lookup yields CDR1 DFQATT and CDR2 SNEGSKA (reference sequence). The CDR3 totals 11 residues. Trimming took off 4 bases at V and 4 bases at J, with 8 bases between the two ends. The CDR3 spells CSATNGYEQYF. DNA for the CDR3: TGCAGTGCTACCAATGGGTACGAGCAGTACTTC.

The chain joins TRBV4-1 to TRBJ2-3, with 9 nucleotides matching TRBD1. CDR1 MGHRA and CDR2 YSYEKL come from the germline V gene. Trimming at V came to 4 bases and at J to 3 bases, leaving 2 bases not matched to a gene. The CDR3 sequence is 14 residues long. The CDR3 sequence: CASSRQGGTDTQYF. The CDR3 DNA reads TGCGCCAGCAGCCGACAGGGGGGGACAGATACGCAGTATTTT.

On this clonotype: This may come from a read error, since a much larger clone is one base off. This chain connects TRBV10-3 to TRBJ2-5, with D perhaps being TRBD1 or TRBD2 (6 bases each). CDR1 and CDR2 (germline): ENHRY, SYGVKD. This CDR3 has 17 amino acids. V lost 2 bases to trimming and J lost 6 bases, with 22 bases between them. CDR3 in DNA: TGTGCCATCAGTGAGAGACAGGTCCCGGGAGTTAAGAAGACCCAGTACTTC. Encoded protein: CAISERQVPGVKKTQYF.

In its sample, this clonotype was seen many times. This rearrangement joins TRBV19 to TRBJ2-3; 12 positions match TRBD1. Germline CDR1 is LNHDA and CDR2 is SQIVND (reference sequence). The CDR3 covers 16 residues. V dropped 6 bases and J dropped 4; count of bases not matched to a gene: 8. As DNA, the CDR3 is TGTGCCAGTAGAACGGGACAGGGGGCCATAGCAGATACGCAGTATTTT. It codes for CASRTGQGAIADTQYF.

This clonotype has at least ten counts. This chain connects TRBV20-1 to TRBJ2-1; 11 bases map to TRBD2. Germline lookup yields CDR1 DFQATT and CDR2 SNEGSKA (reference sequence). J lost 8 bases, V lost 2 bases, and 17 bases had no gene match. The CDR3 has 18 residues. Here the CDR3 DNA reads TGCAGTGCTAGACGCAACAAGTTAGCGGGAGGGCCCAATGATGAGCAGTTCTTC. This sequence encodes CSARRNKLAGGPNDEQFF.

This clonotype showed up just a few times. The chain carries TRBV10-3 and TRBJ1-5; 7 positions match TRBD1. CDR3 length equals 15 residues. After removal of 10 bases from V and 0 bases from J, the junction contained 9 bases not matched to a gene. The V gene's germline CDR1 is ENHRY and CDR2 SYGVKD. This CDR3 reads CATWDSPYSNQPQHF. In nucleotides, the CDR3 is TGTGCCACCTGGGACAGCCCTTATAGCAATCAGCCCCAGCATTTT.

This rearrangement joins TRBV6-2 or TRBV6-3 to TRBJ2-3; no clear D. V dropped 7 bases and J dropped 2 bases, with 19 bases sitting between them. The CDR3 runs to 16 residues. Germline V CDR1 and CDR2: MNHEY, SVGEGT. DNA for the CDR3: TGTGCCAGCACTAGGGCTGGATTAACCCCCACAGATACGCAGTATTTT. Encoded protein: CASTRAGLTPTDTQYF.

In its sample, this clonotype was seen many times. V gene TRBV6-1 combines with J gene TRBJ1-1; D uncertain. This CDR3 comprises 13 residues. Trimming stripped 4 bases from V and 1 base from J, with 7 bases between. The germline gives CDR1 MNHNS, CDR2 SASEGT. The DNA for the CDR3 is TGTGCCAGCAGTGCGACCTCGAACACTGAAGCTTTCTTT. It translates to CASSATSNTEAFF.

This clonotype was counted a few times. The V gene is TRBV19, the J gene TRBJ1-2, with TRBD1 matching 8 bases. The ends lost 7 bases at V and 2 bases at J; junction bases unmatched: 9. Germline V gives CDR1 LNHDA, CDR2 SQIVND (reference sequence). The CDR3 is made up of 15 amino acids. The CDR3 here is CASTSTRGLNYGYTF. CDR3 bases: TGTGCCAGTACTTCAACCAGGGGGCTAAACTATGGCTACACCTTC.

The gene calls are TRBV10-3 and TRBJ2-5; TRBD1 agrees at 7 bases. This CDR3 region has 12 residues. CDR1 is ENHRY, CDR2 SYGVKD, per germline. The junction had 3 bases not matched to a gene; V was cut back by 8 bases and J by 3 bases. The CDR3 sequence is CAIGDREETQYF. CDR3 nucleotides: TGTGCCATCGGGGACAGAGAAGAGACCCAGTACTTC.

The chain links TRBV15 to TRBJ2-3; no clear D gene. Trimming removed 1 base at V and 11 bases at J, with 10 bases between. Germline V lookup: CDR1 LNHNV, CDR2 YYDKDF (reference sequence). There are 12 residues in the CDR3. This chain's CDR3 is CATSRVAWKQYF. The DNA of the CDR3 is TGTGCCACCAGCAGAGTGGCCTGGAAGCAGTATTTT. Based on the CDR3 plus reference TRBV15 and TRBJ2-3, the full variable domain is DAMVIQNPRYQVTQFGKPVTLSCSQTLNHNVMYWYQQKSSQAPKLLFHYYDKDFNNEADTPDNFQSRRPNTSFCFLDIRSPGLGDTAMYLCATSRVAWKQYFGPGTRLTVL.

Concerning this clonotype: At one end, the junction sequence differs from germline, possibly due to a read error. This chain links TRBV19 with TRBJ2-6, with D perhaps matching TRBD2 (5 bases). Germline lookup yields CDR1 LNHDA and CDR2 SQIVND (reference sequence). The CDR3 contains 13 residues. CDR3 DNA: TGTGCCTGGGAGTTACCTGGGGTCAACGTCCTGACTTTC. This translates into CAWELPGVNVLTF.